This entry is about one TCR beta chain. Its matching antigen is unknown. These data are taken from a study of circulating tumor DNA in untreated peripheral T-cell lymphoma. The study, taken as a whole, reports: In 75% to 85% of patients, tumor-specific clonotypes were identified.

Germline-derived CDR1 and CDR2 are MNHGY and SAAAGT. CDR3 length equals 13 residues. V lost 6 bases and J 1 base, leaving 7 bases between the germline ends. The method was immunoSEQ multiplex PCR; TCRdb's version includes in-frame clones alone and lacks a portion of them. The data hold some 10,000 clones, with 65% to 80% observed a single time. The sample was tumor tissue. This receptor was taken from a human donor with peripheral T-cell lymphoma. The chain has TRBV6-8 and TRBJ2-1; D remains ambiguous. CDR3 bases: TGTGCCAGCAGCCCTCGTTCCTACAATGAGCAGTTCTTC. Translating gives CASSPRSYNEQFF.